This T cell receptor (beta chain) was documented in a study of shared clonotypes between healthy human individuals. The data were produced by immunoSEQ multiplex PCR, yet TCRdb's version contains in-frame clones alone and is incomplete. The sample yields hundreds of thousands of clones, 95% to 96% seen once. CDR1 is MNHEY, CDR2 SMNVEV, per germline (reference sequence). CDR3 length: 15 residues. J was trimmed by 2 bases and V by 8 bases; bases with no gene match: 9. The naive CD8 fraction comprised CD45RO-negative cells positively selected for CCR7 and excluded terminally differentiated effector memory CD45RA+ cells.

The chain joins TRBV27 to TRBJ1-5; 7 positions agree with TRBD1. This TCR came from a woman aged 25 to 39 in good health. Sequencing was done on a sample of naive CD8+ T cells sorted from blood. CDR3 in DNA: TGTGCCAGCGCCACCGGGACAGCGGGCAATCAGCCCCAGCATTTT. Protein product: CASATGTAGNQPQHF.